A single sample is the source of the 9 T cell receptor beta chains below, sequenced in a study of CD8+ T cells in alopecia areata. As to treatment: oral pan-JAK inhibitor, 5-10 mg twice daily. As the sequencing template, cDNA was produced by extracting RNA and reverse transcribing it. The assay was immunoSEQ multiplex PCR, and TCRdb's table has in-frame clones only and misses some. The sample contains 150,000 to 250,000 clones, about three fifths of which appear only once. The sequencing here drew on CD4+ T cells sorted from blood, taken at week 24, from a patient treated with tofacitinib. The receptor set was obtained from a human donor with alopecia areata.

This chain links TRBV6-1 with TRBJ2-5; D possibly uses TRBD1 or TRBD2 (6 bases each). In germline, CDR1 is MNHNS, CDR2 SASEGT. Trimming cost V 6 bases and J 4 bases, with 15 bases left between them. This CDR3 is 14 amino acids long. CDR3 nucleotide sequence: TGTGCCAGCAGGAGAAGGGGGGACGGAGAGACCCAGTACTTC. Its protein product is CASRRRGDGETQYF.

This clone appeared a few times. This chain links TRBV7-9 with TRBJ2-5; D gene unclear. The V end lost 5 bases, the J end lost 7 bases, and 14 bases lay between the germline ends. CDR3 length: 13 amino acids. Germline CDR1 and CDR2: SEHNR and FQNEAQ (reference sequence). CDR3 nucleotide sequence: TGTGCCAGCAGCGGACCGGACCGGACGACCCAGTACTTC. Its translation: CASSGPDRTTQYF.

DNA for the CDR3: TGTGCCAGCAGCTTACTCCAGGGATGGGAGACCCAGTACTTC. Amino acid sequence: CASSLLQGWETQYF. The chain couples TRBV7-2 to TRBJ2-5, with D perhaps TRBD1 (5 bases). Germline-derived CDR1 and CDR2 are SGHTA and FQGNSA. Trimming cost V 2 bases and J 5 bases, with 12 bases left between them. CDR3 length: 14 amino acids.

The chain is built from TRBV15 and TRBJ2-7, with D unresolved. The CDR3 consists of 17 residues. V was trimmed by 2 bases and J by 2 bases, leaving 19 bases between them. In germline, CDR1 is LNHNV, CDR2 YYDKDF (reference sequence). The CDR3 nucleotides read TGTGCCACCAGCAGACAACCCCCGGGCCGGGTGCCCTACGAGCAGTACTTC. It yields the protein CATSRQPPGRVPYEQYF.

The CDR3 DNA reads as TGCAGCGGGGGACAGGGAAACACCATATATTTT. This sequence encodes CSGGQGNTIYF. This rearrangement joins TRBV29-1 to TRBJ1-3, with 7 bases matching TRBD1. The CDR3 consists of 11 residues. The V and J ends lost 7 bases and 4 bases, in that order; junction bases with no gene match: 1. Germline assignment: CDR1 SQVTM and CDR2 ANQGSEA.

The chain is built from TRBV5-1 and TRBJ1-4, with a possible D match to TRBD1 (6 bases). Germline V gives CDR1 SGHRS, CDR2 YFSETQ. This CDR3 spans 16 amino acids. Trimming pared 4 bases from V and 8 bases from J, leaving 21 bases between. The CDR3 nucleotides are TGCGCCAGCAGCACCGGTGGCAGGGGAAAGGGCGAAAAACTGTTTTTT. Amino acids: CASSTGGRGKGEKLFF.

This chain uses TRBV30 with TRBJ2-2; D may be TRBD1 (5 bases). The V gene lost 0 bases and the J gene lost 8 bases, with 16 bases spanning the gap. Germline CDR1 reads GTSNPN; CDR2 reads SVGIG (reference sequence). This CDR3 is built from 15 residues. The CDR3 protein is CAWSVRLLSGGELFF. The DNA of the CDR3 is TGTGCCTGGAGTGTAAGGTTACTTTCAGGGGGGGAGCTGTTTTTT.

J is TRBJ2-3 and V is TRBV7-2, with D hard to call. CDR3 length: 11 amino acids. Germline lookup yields CDR1 SGHTA and CDR2 FQGNSA. Trimming took off 8 bases at V and 6 bases at J, with 9 bases between the two ends. This chain's CDR3 is CASLNGDTQYF. DNA of the CDR3: TGTGCCAGCCTGAACGGTGATACGCAGTATTTT.

For the CDR3, the DNA is TGCGCCAGCAGCCAAGAGGGGACCCAGCCCCAGCATTTT. It codes for CASSQEGTQPQHF. The V call is TRBV4-1, the J call TRBJ1-5, with D tentatively TRBD1 (5 bases). The CDR3 loop spans 13 amino acids. Trimming removed 0 bases from V and 7 bases from J, with 7 bases in between. The germline V gene has CDR1 MGHRA and CDR2 YSYEKL.